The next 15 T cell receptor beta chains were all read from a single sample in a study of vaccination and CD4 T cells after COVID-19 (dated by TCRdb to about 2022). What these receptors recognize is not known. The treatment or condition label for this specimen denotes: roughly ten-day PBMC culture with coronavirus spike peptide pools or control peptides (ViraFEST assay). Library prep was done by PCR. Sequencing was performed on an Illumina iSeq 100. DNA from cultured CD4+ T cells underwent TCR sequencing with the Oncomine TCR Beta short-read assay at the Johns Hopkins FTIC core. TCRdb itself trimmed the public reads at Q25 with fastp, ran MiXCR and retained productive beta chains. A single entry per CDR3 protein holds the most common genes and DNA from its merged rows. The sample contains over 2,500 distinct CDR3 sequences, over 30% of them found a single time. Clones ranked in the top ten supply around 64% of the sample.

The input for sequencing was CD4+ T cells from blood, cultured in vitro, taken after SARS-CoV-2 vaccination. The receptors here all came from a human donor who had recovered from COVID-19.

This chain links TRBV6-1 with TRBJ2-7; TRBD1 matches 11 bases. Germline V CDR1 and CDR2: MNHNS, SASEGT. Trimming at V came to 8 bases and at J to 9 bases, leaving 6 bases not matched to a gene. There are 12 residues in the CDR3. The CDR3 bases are TGTGCCAGCTTTGGACAGGGGGCTGCGCAGTACTTC. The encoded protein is CASFGQGAAQYF.

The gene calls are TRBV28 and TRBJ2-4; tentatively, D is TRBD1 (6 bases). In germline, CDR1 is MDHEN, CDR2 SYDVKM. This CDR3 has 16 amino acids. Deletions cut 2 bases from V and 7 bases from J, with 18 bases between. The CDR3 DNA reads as TGTGCCAGCAGTTTACCCGACGGTACCCAGGGGAACATTCAGTACTTC. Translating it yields CASSLPDGTQGNIQYF.

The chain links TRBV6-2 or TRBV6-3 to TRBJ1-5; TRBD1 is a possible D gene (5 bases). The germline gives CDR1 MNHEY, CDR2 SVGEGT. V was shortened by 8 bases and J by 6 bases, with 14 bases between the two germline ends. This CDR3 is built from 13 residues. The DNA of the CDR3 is TGTGCCAGCGCGCCGTGGAGGGGTCAGCCCCAGCATTTT. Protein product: CASAPWRGQPQHF.

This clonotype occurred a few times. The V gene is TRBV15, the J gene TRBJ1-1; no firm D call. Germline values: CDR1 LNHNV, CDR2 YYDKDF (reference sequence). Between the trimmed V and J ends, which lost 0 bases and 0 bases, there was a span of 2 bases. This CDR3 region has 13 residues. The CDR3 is CATSREVNTEAFF. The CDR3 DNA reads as TGTGCCACCAGCAGAGAAGTGAACACTGAAGCTTTCTTT.

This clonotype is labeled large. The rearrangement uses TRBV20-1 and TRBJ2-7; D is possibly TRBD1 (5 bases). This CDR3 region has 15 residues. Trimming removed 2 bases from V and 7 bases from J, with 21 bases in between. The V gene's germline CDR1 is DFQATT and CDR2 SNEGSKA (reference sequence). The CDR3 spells CSARNYRIPYGEQYF. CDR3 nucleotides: TGCAGTGCTAGAAATTACAGGATCCCCTACGGGGAGCAGTACTTC.

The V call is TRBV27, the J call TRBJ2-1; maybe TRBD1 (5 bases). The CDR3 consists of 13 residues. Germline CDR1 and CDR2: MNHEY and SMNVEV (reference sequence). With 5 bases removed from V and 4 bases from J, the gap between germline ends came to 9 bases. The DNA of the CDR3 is TGTGCCAGCAGTCAAAGGGGTTACAATGAGCAGTTCTTC. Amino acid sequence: CASSQRGYNEQFF.

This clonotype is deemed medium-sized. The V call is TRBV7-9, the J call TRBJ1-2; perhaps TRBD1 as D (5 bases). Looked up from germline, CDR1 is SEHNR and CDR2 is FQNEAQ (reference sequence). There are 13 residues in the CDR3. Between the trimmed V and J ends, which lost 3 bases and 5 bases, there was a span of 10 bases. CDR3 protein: CASSFDSSYGYTF. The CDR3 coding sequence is TGTGCCAGCAGCTTCGACAGCTCTTATGGCTACACCTTC.

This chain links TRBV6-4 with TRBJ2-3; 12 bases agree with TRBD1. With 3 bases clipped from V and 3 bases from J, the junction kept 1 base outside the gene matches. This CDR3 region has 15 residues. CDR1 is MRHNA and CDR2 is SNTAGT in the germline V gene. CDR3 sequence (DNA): TGTGCCAGCAGTGAGGGACAGGGGGCTACAGATACGCAGTATTTT. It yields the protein CASSEGQGATDTQYF.

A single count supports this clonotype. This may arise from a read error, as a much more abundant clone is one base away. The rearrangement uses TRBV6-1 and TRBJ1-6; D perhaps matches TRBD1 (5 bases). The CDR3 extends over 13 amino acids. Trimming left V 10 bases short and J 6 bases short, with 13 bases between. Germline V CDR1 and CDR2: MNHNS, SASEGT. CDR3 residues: CATVAQGNSPLHF. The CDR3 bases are TGTGCCACCGTGGCCCAGGGTAATTCACCCCTCCACTTT.

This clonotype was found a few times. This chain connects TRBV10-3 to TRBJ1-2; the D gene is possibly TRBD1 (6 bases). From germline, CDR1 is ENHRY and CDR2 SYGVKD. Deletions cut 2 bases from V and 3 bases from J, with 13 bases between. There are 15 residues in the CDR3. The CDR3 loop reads CAISEPSGEDYGYTF. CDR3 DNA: TGTGCCATCAGTGAGCCGTCAGGGGAGGACTATGGCTACACCTTC.

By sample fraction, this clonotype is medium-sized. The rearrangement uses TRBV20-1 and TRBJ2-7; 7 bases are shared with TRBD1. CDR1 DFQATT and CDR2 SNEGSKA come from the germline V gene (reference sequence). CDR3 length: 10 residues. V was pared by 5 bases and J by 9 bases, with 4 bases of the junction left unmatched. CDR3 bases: TGCAGTGCTCCCAGGGGGACGCAGTACTTC. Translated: CSAPRGTQYF.

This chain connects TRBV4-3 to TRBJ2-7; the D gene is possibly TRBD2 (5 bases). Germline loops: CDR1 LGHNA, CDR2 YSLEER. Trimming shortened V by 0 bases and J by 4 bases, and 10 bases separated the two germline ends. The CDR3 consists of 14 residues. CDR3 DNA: TGCGCCAGCAGCCAAGATTTTCGGGGATACGAGCAGTACTTC. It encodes CASSQDFRGYEQYF.

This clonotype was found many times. CDR3 in DNA: TGTGCCAGCAGTACAGGGGGAAATGGCTACACCTTC. It specifies CASSTGGNGYTF. The chain recombines TRBV28 with TRBJ1-2, with 8 bases lining up with TRBD1. The CDR3 covers 12 residues. The trim removed 5 bases at V and 6 bases at J, leaving 2 bases unmatched. Looked up from germline, CDR1 is MDHEN and CDR2 is SYDVKM.

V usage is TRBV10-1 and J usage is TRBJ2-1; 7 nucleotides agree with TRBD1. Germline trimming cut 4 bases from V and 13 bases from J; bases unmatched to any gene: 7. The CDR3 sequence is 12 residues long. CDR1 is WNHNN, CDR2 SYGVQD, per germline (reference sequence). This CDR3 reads CASSVHGTEQFF. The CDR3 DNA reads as TGCGCCAGCAGTGTCCACGGGACAGAACAGTTCTTC.

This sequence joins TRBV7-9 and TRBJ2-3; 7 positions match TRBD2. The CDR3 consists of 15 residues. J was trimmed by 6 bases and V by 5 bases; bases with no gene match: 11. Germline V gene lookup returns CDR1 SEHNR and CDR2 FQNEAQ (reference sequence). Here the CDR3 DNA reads TGTGCCAGCAGCCTGGGGGGAGGGATCTTGGATACGCAGTATTTT. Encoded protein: CASSLGGGILDTQYF.